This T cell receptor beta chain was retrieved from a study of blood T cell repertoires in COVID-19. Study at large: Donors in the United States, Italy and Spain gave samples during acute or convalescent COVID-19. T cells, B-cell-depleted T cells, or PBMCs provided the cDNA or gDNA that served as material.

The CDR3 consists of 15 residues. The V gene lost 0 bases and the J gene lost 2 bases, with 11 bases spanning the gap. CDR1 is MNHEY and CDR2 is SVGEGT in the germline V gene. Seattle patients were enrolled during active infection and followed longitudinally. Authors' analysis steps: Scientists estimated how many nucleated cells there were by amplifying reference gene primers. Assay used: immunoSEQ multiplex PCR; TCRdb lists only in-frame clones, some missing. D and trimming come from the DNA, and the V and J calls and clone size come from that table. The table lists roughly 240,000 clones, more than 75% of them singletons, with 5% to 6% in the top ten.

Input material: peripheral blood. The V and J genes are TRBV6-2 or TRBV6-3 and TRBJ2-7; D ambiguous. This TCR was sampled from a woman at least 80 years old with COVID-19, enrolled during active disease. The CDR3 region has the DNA TGTGCCAGCAGTTACTCGGCTGATCACCCCTACGAGCAGTACTTC. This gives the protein CASSYSADHPYEQYF.